The T cell receptor beta chain under discussion was sequenced for a study of cytomegalovirus exposure and HLA in healthy donors. The primer mix had 60 Vbeta and 13 Jbeta primers. TCRdb's table, derived via immunoSEQ multiplex PCR, lists solely in-frame clones and lacks some. The repertoire has 130,000 to 150,000 clones, 72% of them found once; the top ten carry less than 2.5%. Broader study findings: Listed as cytomegalovirus-associated were 150 to 200 TCR beta chains.

The CDR3 extends over 15 amino acids. In germline, CDR1 is KGHSH, CDR2 LQKENI. The V gene end was trimmed by 3 bases and the J gene end by 4 bases; junction bases not matched to a gene: 2. This clone has a handful of counts. As yet, its antigen is unknown. The chain uses TRBV18 and TRBJ2-2; 10 bases are a match to TRBD1. The sequenced material came from PBMCs. This TCR came from a middle-aged man in good health and CMV-seronegative. As DNA, the CDR3 is TGTGCCAGCTCACCTTGGACAGGGGGCACCGGGGAGCTGTTTTTT. It is translated as CASSPWTGGTGELFF.